These 21 T cell receptor beta chains originate from one sample sequenced in a study of blood T cell repertoires in COVID-19. Method: immunoSEQ multiplex PCR; TCRdb's copy keeps in-frame clones and lacks some. The table records approximately 150,000 clones, about 87% of them present only once. The material sequenced was peripheral blood. These receptor sequences come from a human donor with COVID-19, enrolled during active disease. The donor label of this sample is uncertain.

The chain recombines TRBV18 with TRBJ1-5; unclear D gene. This CDR3 spans 17 amino acids. Germline values: CDR1 KGHSH, CDR2 LQKENI. Trimming shortened V by 3 bases and J by 0 bases, and 15 bases separated the two germline ends. CDR3 bases: TGTGCCAGCTCACCCTCTGGGCGGGGATATAGCAATCAGCCCCAGCATTTT. Amino acid sequence: CASSPSGRGYSNQPQHF.

This chain links TRBV25-1 with TRBJ2-7; tentative D call: TRBD1 (6 bases). The CDR3 runs to 14 residues. With 4 bases removed from V and 2 bases from J, the gap between germline ends came to 12 bases. Germline CDR1 and CDR2: MGHDK and SYGVNS. The CDR3: CASSGGTTAYEQYF. The CDR3 DNA sequence: TGTGCCAGCAGTGGTGGGACAACCGCCTACGAGCAGTACTTC.

The chain links TRBV5-1 to TRBJ2-7; 11 positions match TRBD1. Germline trimming cut 3 bases from V and 7 bases from J; bases unmatched to any gene: 6. The CDR3 consists of 14 residues. The V gene's germline CDR1 is SGHRS and CDR2 YFSETQ. The CDR3 DNA sequence: TGCGCCAGCAGCTCCGGGACAGGGGGTAATGAGCAGTACTTC. Residues: CASSSGTGGNEQYF.

Of note for this clone: Other DNA sequences in the same sample also yield this CDR3. V usage is TRBV5-1 and J usage is TRBJ2-7, with D hard to call. Per germline, CDR1 SGHRS and CDR2 YFSETQ. V gave up 0 bases and J gave up 2 bases, with 6 bases separating them. The CDR3 has 13 residues. This chain's CDR3 is CASSLDRTYEQYF. The CDR3 DNA sequence: TGCGCCAGCAGCTTGGACAGAACCTACGAGCAGTACTTC. Using reference TRBV5-1 and TRBJ2-7 for the parts outside the CDR3, the full variable domain is KAGVTQTPRYLIKTRGQQVTLSCSPISGHRSVSWYQQTPGQGLQFLFEYFSETQRNKGNFPGRFSGRQFSNSRSEMNVSTLELGDSALYLCASSLDRTYEQYFGPGTRLTVT.

This clone appeared many times. The chain couples TRBV7-3 to TRBJ1-6, with D possibly being TRBD1 (5 bases). There are 13 residues in the CDR3. The germline V gene encodes CDR1 SGHTA and CDR2 FQGTGA. V lost 5 bases, J lost 6 bases, and 8 bases lay in between. CDR3 in amino acids: CASSIDSNSPLHF. The CDR3 nucleotides are TGTGCCAGCAGCATCGACAGTAATTCACCCCTCCACTTT.

The chain recombines TRBV27 with TRBJ2-5; D perhaps matches TRBD1 (7 bases). From germline, CDR1 is MNHEY and CDR2 SMNVEV (reference sequence). The V and J ends lost 3 bases and 2 bases respectively, with 10 bases between them. CDR3 length: 14 amino acids. CDR3 amino acids: CASSFSGGQETQYF. The CDR3 region has the DNA TGTGCCAGCAGTTTTTCAGGGGGGCAAGAGACCCAGTACTTC.

V usage is TRBV3-1 (or the pseudogene TRBV3-2) and J usage is TRBJ2-5; maybe TRBD2 (5 bases). Germline V gives CDR1 LGHDT, CDR2 YNNKEL (reference sequence). The ends were cut back, 2 bases at V and 2 bases at J, with 12 bases in the middle. The CDR3 has 15 residues. The CDR3 is CASSQSPEGQETQYF. CDR3 nucleotides: TGTGCCAGCAGCCAAAGCCCTGAGGGTCAAGAGACCCAGTACTTC.

The chain has TRBV5-5 and TRBJ2-3; 7 bases line up with TRBD2. This CDR3 has 17 amino acids. Germline-derived CDR1 and CDR2 are SGHKS and YYEKEE (reference sequence). V shed 4 bases, J shed 0 bases, and the junction held 11 bases outside the gene matches. The CDR3 here is CASSDRWGGKSTDTQYF. The CDR3 coding sequence is TGTGCCAGCAGCGATCGCTGGGGGGGAAAAAGCACAGATACGCAGTATTTT.

The chain joins TRBV19 to TRBJ1-1; 12 nucleotides agree with TRBD1. This CDR3 is built from 16 residues. Germline V gives CDR1 LNHDA, CDR2 SQIVND (reference sequence). Losses at the gene ends were 6 bases for V and 4 bases for J; bases not matched to a gene: 9. The CDR3 region has the DNA TGTGCCAGTAGATCCGGGACAGGGGGCCGGGGCACTGAAGCTTTCTTT. Translation gives CASRSGTGGRGTEAFF.

The chain links TRBV30 to TRBJ2-1; D uncertain. CDR1 and CDR2 (germline): GTSNPN, SVGIG (reference sequence). The CDR3 totals 12 residues. Trimming removed 0 bases from V and 9 bases from J, with 9 bases in between. The CDR3 DNA sequence: TGTGCCTGGAGTGTTGAAGTCGGTGAGCAGTTCTTC. Translation: CAWSVEVGEQFF.

The rearrangement links TRBV3-1 (or the pseudogene TRBV3-2) to TRBJ2-3; no clear D. V shed 4 bases and J shed 0 bases, with 17 bases lying between them. The CDR3 runs to 17 residues. Germline V lookup: CDR1 LGHDT, CDR2 YNNKEL (reference sequence). DNA of the CDR3: TGTGCCAGCAGCCTCCTCCGAGGTAGAACTAGCACAGATACGCAGTATTTT. This encodes CASSLLRGRTSTDTQYF.

V and J are TRBV28 and TRBJ2-2; D not certain. The germline V gene encodes CDR1 MDHEN and CDR2 SYDVKM. V was shortened by 1 base and J by 5 bases, with 8 bases between the two germline ends. This CDR3 is built from 14 residues. CDR3 residues: CASSLSGRTGELFF. CDR3 DNA: TGTGCCAGCAGTTTATCAGGAAGGACCGGGGAGCTGTTTTTT.

This clone was picked up one time. The chain employs TRBV19 and TRBJ1-5, with TRBD1 as a possible D gene (5 bases). Trimming left V 5 bases short and J 0 bases short, with 11 bases between. This CDR3 is 15 amino acids long. CDR1 and CDR2 from the germline V gene are LNHDA and SQIVND (reference sequence). CDR3 loop: CASSLTDYSNQPQHF. The CDR3 DNA sequence: TGTGCCAGTAGTCTGACAGATTATAGCAATCAGCCCCAGCATTTT.

The table lists this clone with a count of one. V is TRBV21-1 and J is TRBJ2-1; the table's D call, TRBD2, was not checked against the DNA. TRBV21-1 counts as a pseudogene. This CDR3 has 13 amino acids. For the CDR3, the DNA is TGTGCCAGCAGCAAAGGGAGGTACAATGAGCAGTTCTTC. It codes for CASSKGRYNEQFF.

J is TRBJ1-4 and V is TRBV3-1 (or the pseudogene TRBV3-2); the D is unclear. The CDR3 is 14 amino acids. Trimming pared 0 bases from V and 7 bases from J, leaving 9 bases between. Looked up from germline, CDR1 is LGHDT and CDR2 is YNNKEL (reference sequence). The CDR3 DNA follows: TGTGCCAGCAGCCAAGACAGCGGTTCTGAAAAACTGTTTTTT. Translated: CASSQDSGSEKLFF.

The chain employs TRBV11-2 and TRBJ1-6, with 10 positions matching TRBD1. Germline-derived CDR1 and CDR2 are SGHAT and FQNNGV. CDR3 length: 15 residues. Losses at the gene ends were 4 bases for V and 7 bases for J; bases not matched to a gene: 4. CDR3 in amino acids: CASSSGTGENSPLHF. Written as DNA, the CDR3 is TGTGCCAGCAGCTCGGGGACAGGGGAGAATTCACCCCTCCACTTT.

The gene calls are TRBV29-1 and TRBJ2-3, with TRBD2 matching 11 bases. The CDR3 extends over 16 amino acids. The V segment lost 4 bases and the J segment 0 bases; nucleotides outside the gene matches: 6. The germline V gene has CDR1 SQVTM and CDR2 ANQGSEA. This chain's CDR3 is CSVVPRLAGSTDTQYF. The CDR3, as DNA: TGCAGCGTTGTCCCCAGACTAGCGGGGAGCACAGATACGCAGTATTTT.

The CDR3 region is CSVGGRIANYGYTF. Here the CDR3 DNA reads TGCAGCGTTGGCGGGCGGATAGCTAACTATGGCTACACCTTC. V and J are TRBV29-1 and TRBJ1-2, with D hard to call. The length of the CDR3 is 14 residues. Trimming took 4 bases from V and 0 from J, leaving 12 bases between them. The germline V gene has CDR1 SQVTM and CDR2 ANQGSEA.

The rearrangement uses TRBV30 and TRBJ2-1, with 9 bases identical to TRBD2. The trim removed 0 bases at V and 6 bases at J, leaving 12 bases unmatched. This CDR3 comprises 17 residues. The germline CDR1 and CDR2 sequences are GTSNPN and SVGIG (reference sequence). CDR3 region: CAWSVHLRTSVGNEQFF. The CDR3 DNA reads as TGTGCCTGGAGTGTTCATTTAAGGACTAGCGTCGGCAATGAGCAGTTCTTC.

The CDR3 DNA reads TGTGCCAGTAGTATACCCGGGAACACCGGGGAGCTGTTTTTT. Encoded protein: CASSIPGNTGELFF. V and J are TRBV19 and TRBJ2-2; D is ambiguous. V lost 2 bases to trimming and J lost 1 base, with 5 bases between them. The CDR3 covers 14 residues. Per the germline V gene, CDR1 is LNHDA and CDR2 is SQIVND (reference sequence).

The chain joins TRBV4-1 to TRBJ2-7; 7 bases line up with TRBD1. The CDR3 has 15 amino acids. With 4 bases clipped from V and 7 bases from J, the junction kept 13 bases outside the gene matches. CDR1 and CDR2 (germline): MGHRA, YSYEKL. CDR3 in amino acids: CASSRPNQGVREQYF. The CDR3 nucleotides read TGCGCCAGCAGCCGCCCTAATCAGGGGGTGCGGGAGCAGTACTTC.